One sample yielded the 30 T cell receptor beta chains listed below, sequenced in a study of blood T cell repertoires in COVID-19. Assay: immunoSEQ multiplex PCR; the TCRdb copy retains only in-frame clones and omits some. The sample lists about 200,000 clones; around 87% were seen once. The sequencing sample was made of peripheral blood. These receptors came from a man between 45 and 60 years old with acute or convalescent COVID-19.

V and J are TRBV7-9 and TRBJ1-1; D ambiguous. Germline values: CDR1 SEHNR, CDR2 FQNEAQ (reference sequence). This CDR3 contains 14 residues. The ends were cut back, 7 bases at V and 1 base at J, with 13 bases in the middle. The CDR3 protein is CASTGDVQNTEAFF. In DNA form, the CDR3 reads TGTGCCAGCACCGGAGACGTGCAGAACACTGAAGCTTTCTTT.

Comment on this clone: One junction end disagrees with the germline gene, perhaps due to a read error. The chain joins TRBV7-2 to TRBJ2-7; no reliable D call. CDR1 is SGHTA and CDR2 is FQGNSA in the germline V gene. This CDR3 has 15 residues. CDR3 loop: CASRLGPDISYEQYF. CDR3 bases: TGTGCCAGCAGGTTAGGCCCAGATATCTCCTACGAGCAGTACTTC.

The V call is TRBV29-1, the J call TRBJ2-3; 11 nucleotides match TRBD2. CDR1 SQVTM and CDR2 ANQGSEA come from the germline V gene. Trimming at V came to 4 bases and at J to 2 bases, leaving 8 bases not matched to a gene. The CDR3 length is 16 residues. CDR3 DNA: TGCAGCGTTGTCGGGATTAGCGGGGGGGCCACAGATACGCAGTATTTT. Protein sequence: CSVVGISGGATDTQYF.

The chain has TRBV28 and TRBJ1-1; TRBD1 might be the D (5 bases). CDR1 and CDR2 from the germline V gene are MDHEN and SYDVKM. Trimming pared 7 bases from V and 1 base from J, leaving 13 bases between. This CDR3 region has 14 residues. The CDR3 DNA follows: TGTGCCAGCACCCTCGCGGGACGGAACACTGAAGCTTTCTTT. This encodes CASTLAGRNTEAFF. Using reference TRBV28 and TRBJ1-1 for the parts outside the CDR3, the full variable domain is DVKVTQSSRYLVKRTGEKVFLECVQDMDHENMFWYRQDPGLGLRLIYFSYDVKMKEKGDIPEGYSVSREKKERFSLILESASTNQTSMYLCASTLAGRNTEAFFGQGTRLTVV.

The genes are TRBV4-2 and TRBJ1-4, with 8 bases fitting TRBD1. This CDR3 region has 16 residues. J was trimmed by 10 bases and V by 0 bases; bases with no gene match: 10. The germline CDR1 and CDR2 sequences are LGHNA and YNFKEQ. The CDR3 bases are TGTGCCAGCAGCCAAGATGTCCAGGGGGCCTCTGGAAAACTGTTTTTT. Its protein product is CASSQDVQGASGKLFF.

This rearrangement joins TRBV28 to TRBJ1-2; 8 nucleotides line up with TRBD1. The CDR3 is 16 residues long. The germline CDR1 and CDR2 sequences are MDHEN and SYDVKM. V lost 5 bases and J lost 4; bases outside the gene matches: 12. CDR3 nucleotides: TGTGCCAGCAGTCCGGCAGCAGGGGGCGCGGGCTATGGCTACACCTTC. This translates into CASSPAAGGAGYGYTF.

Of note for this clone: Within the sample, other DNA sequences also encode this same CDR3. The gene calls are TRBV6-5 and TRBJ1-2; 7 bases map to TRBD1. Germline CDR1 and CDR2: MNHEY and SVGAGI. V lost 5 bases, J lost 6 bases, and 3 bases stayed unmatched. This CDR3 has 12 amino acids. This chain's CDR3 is CASSRQGDGYTF. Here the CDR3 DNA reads TGTGCCAGCAGTAGACAGGGTGATGGCTACACCTTC.

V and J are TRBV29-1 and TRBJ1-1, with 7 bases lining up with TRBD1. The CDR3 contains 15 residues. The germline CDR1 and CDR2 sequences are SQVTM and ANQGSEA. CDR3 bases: TGCACCACATACCGGGACAGCCAAATGAACACTGAAGCTTTCTTT. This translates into CTTYRDSQMNTEAFF.

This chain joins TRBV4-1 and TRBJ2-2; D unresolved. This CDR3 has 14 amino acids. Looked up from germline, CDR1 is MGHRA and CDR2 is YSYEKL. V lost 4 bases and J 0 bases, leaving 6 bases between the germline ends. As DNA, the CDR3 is TGCGCCAGCAGCCGTCAATCGAACACCGGGGAGCTGTTTTTT. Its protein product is CASSRQSNTGELFF.

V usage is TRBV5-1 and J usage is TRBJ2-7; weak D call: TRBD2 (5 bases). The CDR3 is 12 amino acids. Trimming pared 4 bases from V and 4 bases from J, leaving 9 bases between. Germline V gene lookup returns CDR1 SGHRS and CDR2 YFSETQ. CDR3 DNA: TGCGCCAGCAGCGAGGGTGGATACGAGCAGTACTTC. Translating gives CASSEGGYEQYF.

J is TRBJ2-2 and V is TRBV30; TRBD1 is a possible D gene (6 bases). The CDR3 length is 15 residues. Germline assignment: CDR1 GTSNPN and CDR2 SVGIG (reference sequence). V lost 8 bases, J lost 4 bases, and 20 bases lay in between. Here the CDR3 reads CALLGGGSGTGELFF. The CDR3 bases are TGTGCCCTATTAGGTGGGGGCTCGGGCACCGGGGAGCTGTTTTTT.

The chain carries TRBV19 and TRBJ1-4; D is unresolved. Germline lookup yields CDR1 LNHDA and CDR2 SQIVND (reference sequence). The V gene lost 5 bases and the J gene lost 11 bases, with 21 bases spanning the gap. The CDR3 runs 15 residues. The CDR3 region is CASSPQRTGGDKLFF. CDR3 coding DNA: TGTGCCAGTAGTCCCCAAAGGACGGGAGGTGATAAACTGTTTTTT.

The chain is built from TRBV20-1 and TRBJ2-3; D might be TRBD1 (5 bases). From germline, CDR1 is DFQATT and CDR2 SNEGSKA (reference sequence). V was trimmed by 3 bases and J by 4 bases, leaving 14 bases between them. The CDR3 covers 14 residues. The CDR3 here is CSASSQGISDTQYF. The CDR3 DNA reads TGCAGTGCTAGTTCCCAGGGAATATCAGATACGCAGTATTTT.

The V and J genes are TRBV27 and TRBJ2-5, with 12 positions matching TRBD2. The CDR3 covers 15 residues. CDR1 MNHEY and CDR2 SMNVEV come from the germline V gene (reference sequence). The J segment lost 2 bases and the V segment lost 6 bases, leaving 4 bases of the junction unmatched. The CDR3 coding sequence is TGTGCCAGCAGCCGCGGGACTAGCGGGCAAGAGACCCAGTACTTC. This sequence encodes CASSRGTSGQETQYF.

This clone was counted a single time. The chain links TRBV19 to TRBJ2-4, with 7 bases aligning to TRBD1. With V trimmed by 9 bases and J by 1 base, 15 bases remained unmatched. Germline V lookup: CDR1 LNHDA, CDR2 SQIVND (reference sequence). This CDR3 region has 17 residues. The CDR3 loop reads CASNDRDPDFAKNIQYF. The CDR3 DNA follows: TGTGCCAGCAACGACAGGGACCCAGACTTTGCCAAAAACATTCAGTACTTC.

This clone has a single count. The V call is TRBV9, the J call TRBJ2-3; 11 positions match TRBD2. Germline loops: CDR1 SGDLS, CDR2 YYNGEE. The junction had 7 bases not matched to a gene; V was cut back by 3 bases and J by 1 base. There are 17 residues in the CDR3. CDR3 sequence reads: CASSASPGLAGTDTQYF. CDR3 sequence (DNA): TGTGCCAGCAGCGCCTCACCGGGACTAGCGGGCACAGATACGCAGTATTTT.

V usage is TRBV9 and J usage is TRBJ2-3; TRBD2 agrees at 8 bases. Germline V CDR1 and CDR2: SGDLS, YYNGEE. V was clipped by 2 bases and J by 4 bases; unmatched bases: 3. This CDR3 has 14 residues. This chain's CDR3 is CASSVFGGADTQYF. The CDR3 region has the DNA TGTGCCAGCAGCGTCTTCGGGGGGGCAGATACGCAGTATTTT.

The DNA of the CDR3 is TGTGCCAGCAGCCGCCAGGGGGCTAGCTCTGGAAACACCATATATTTT. This sequence encodes CASSRQGASSGNTIYF. The rearrangement links TRBV7-9 to TRBJ1-3; 8 bases align to TRBD1. The CDR3 length is 16 residues. The J segment lost 0 bases and the V segment lost 5 bases, leaving 6 bases of the junction unmatched. CDR1 is SEHNR, CDR2 FQNEAQ, per germline (reference sequence).

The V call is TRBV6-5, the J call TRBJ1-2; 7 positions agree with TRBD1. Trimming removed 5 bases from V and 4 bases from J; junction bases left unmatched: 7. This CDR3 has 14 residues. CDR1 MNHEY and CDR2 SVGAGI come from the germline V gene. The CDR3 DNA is TGTGCCAGCAGTCGACAGGGAGGTGGCTATGGCTACACCTTC. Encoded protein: CASSRQGGGYGYTF.

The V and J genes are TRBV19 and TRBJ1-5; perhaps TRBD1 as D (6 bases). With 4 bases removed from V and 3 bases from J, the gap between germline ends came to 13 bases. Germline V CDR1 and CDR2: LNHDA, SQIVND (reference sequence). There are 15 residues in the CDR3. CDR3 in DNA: TGTGCCAGTAGTAAAGGACAGACACTCAATCAGCCCCAGCATTTT. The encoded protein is CASSKGQTLNQPQHF.

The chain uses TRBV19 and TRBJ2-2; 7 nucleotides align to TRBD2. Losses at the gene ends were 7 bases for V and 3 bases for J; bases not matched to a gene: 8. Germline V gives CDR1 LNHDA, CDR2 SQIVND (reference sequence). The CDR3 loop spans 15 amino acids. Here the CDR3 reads CASTEGREDTGELFF. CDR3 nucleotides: TGTGCCAGTACTGAAGGCCGGGAGGACACCGGGGAGCTGTTTTTT.

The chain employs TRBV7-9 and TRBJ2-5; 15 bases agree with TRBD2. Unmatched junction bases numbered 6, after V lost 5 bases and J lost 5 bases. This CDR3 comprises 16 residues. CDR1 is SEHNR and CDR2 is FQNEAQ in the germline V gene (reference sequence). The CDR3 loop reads CASSAGLAGGRETQYF. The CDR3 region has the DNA TGTGCCAGCAGCGCTGGACTAGCGGGAGGGCGGGAGACCCAGTACTTC.

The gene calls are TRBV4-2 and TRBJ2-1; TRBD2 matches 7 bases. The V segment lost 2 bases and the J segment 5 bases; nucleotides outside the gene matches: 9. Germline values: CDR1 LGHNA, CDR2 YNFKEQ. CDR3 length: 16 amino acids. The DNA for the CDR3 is TGTGCCAGCAGCCAACTTAGCGGGCCCGGCCACAATGAGCAGTTCTTC. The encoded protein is CASSQLSGPGHNEQFF.

The CDR3 region is CASSQDEFTGTRVSGNTIYF. CDR3 DNA: TGCGCCAGCAGCCAAGACGAATTCACCGGGACAAGGGTTTCTGGAAACACCATATATTTT. The chain carries TRBV4-1 and TRBJ1-3; D perhaps matches TRBD1 (6 bases). The CDR3 extends over 20 amino acids. Looked up from germline, CDR1 is MGHRA and CDR2 is YSYEKL. Trimming stripped 0 bases from V and 1 base from J, with 22 bases between.

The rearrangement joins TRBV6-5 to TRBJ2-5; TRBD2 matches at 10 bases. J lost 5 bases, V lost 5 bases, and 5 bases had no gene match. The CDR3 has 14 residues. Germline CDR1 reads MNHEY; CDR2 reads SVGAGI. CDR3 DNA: TGTGCCAGCAGTCCACTAGCGGGACCCGAGACCCAGTACTTC. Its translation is CASSPLAGPETQYF.

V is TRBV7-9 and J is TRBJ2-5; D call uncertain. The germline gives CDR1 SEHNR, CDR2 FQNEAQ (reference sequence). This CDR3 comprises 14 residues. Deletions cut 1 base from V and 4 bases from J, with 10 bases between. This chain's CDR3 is CASSLGISTETQYF. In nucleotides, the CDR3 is TGTGCCAGCAGCTTAGGTATTTCTACAGAGACCCAGTACTTC.

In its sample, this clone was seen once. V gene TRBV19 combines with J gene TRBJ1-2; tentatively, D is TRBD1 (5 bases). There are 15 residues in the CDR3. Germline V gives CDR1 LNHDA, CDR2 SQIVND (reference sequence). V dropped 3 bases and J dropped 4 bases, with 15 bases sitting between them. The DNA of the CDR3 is TGTGCCAGTAGTATCGGTACAGGATCAGTCTATGGCTACACCTTC. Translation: CASSIGTGSVYGYTF.

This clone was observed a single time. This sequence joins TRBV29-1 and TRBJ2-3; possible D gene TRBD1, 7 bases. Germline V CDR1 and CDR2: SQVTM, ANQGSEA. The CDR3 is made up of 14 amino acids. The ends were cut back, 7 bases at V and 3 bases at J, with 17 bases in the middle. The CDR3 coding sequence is TGCAGCGCCCGCAGGGGGGCTGATACAGATACGCAGTATTTT. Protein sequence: CSARRGADTDTQYF.

CDR3 DNA: TGTGCCAGCAGCGTAACAGGGGCGCCAGGAAACACCATATATTTT. This gives the protein CASSVTGAPGNTIYF. The chain has TRBV9 and TRBJ1-3, with 7 positions matching TRBD1. The CDR3 is made up of 15 amino acids. J gave up 4 bases and V 1 base, and 5 bases lay outside the gene matches. The germline V gene encodes CDR1 SGDLS and CDR2 YYNGEE.

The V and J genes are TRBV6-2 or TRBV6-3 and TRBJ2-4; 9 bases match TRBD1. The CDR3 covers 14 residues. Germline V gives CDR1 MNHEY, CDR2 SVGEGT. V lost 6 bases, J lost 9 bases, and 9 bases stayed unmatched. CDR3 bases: TGTGCCAGCAGCCCACCGGGACAGGGAGGCATTCAGTACTTC. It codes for CASSPPGQGGIQYF.